The TCR beta chain described here comes from a study of PD-1 blockade in classical Hodgkin lymphoma. Study results and caveats: Complete responders started with a diversity level that resembled newly diagnosed patients at baseline. Reported baseline diversity: healthy donors highest, relapsed/refractory patients lowest.

Assay used: immunoSEQ multiplex PCR; TCRdb lists only in-frame clones, some missing. This sample yields 20,000 to 25,000 clones, of which 73% are seen a single time; approximately 25% belongs to the top ten. Each and every patient relapsed after autologous stem cell transplantation, and patients got differing brentuximab vedotin exposure. Patients reached a best response of complete response, partial response or progressive disease. The CDR3 has 14 residues. V lost 6 bases to trimming and J lost 2 bases, with 10 bases between them. Germline assignment: CDR1 ENHRY and CDR2 SYGVKD. A remark on this clone: Its antigen is not identified.

This clonotype was obtained from a human donor with classical Hodgkin lymphoma. The source material was peripheral blood mononuclear cells (PBMCs), sampled before the second cycle of nivolumab. The V call is TRBV10-3, the J call TRBJ2-2, with a tentative D call TRBD2 (6 bases). CDR3 DNA: TGTGCCATCAGCGGGAGTCTAAACACCGGGGAGCTGTTTTTT. Translation gives CAISGSLNTGELFF.